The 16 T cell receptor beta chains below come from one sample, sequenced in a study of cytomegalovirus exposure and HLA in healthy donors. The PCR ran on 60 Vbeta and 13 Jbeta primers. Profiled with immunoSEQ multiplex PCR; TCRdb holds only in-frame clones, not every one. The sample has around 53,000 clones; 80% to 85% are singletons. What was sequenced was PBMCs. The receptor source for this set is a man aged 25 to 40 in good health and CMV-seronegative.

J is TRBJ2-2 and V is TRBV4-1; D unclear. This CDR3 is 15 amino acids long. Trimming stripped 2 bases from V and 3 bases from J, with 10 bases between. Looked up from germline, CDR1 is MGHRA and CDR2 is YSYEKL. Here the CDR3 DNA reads TGCGCCAGCAGCCAAAGAGGCGGATACACCGGGGAGCTGTTTTTT. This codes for CASSQRGGYTGELFF.

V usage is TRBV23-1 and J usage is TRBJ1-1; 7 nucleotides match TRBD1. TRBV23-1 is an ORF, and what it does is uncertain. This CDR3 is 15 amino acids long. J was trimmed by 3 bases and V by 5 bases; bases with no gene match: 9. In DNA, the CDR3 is TGCGCCAGCAGTAGAGTTACAGGGGTAGACACTGAAGCTTTCTTT. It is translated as CASSRVTGVDTEAFF.

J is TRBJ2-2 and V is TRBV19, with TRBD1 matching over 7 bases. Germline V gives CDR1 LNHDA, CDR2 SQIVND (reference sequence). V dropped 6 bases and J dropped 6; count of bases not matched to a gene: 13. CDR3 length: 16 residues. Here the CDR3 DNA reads TGTGCCAGTAGGCCACGGGACAGCCCCTTTTCCGGGGAGCTGTTTTTT. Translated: CASRPRDSPFSGELFF.

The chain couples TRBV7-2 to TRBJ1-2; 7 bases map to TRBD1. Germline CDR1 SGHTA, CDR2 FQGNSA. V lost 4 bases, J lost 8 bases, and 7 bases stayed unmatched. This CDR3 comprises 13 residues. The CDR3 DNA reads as TGTGCCAGCAGCTCAGACAGGGCCCGAGGCTACACCTTC. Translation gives CASSSDRARGYTF.

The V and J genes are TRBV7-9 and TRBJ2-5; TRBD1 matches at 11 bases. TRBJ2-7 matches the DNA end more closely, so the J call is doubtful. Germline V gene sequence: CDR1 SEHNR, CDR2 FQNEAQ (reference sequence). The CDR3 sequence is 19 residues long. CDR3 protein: CASSPSDGYRDRGFYEQYF. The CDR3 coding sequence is TGTGCCAGCAGCCCATCCGATGGCTACCGGGACAGGGGGTTCTACGAGCAGTACTTC.

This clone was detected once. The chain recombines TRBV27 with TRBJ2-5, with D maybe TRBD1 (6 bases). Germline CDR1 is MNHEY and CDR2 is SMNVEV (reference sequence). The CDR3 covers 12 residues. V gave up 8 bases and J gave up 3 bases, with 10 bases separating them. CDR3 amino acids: CASWTDKETQYF. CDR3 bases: TGTGCCAGCTGGACAGATAAAGAGACCCAGTACTTC.

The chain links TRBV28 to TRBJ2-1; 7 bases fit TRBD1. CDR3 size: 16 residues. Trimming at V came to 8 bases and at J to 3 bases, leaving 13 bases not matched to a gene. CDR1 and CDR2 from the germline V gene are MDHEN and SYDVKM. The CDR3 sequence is CASPPTGSPNYNEQFF. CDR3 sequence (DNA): TGTGCCAGCCCGCCGACAGGGTCCCCCAACTACAATGAGCAGTTCTTC. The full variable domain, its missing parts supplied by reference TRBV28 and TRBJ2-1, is DVKVTQSSRYLVKRTGEKVFLECVQDMDHENMFWYRQDPGLGLRLIYFSYDVKMKEKGDIPEGYSVSREKKERFSLILESASTNQTSMYLCASPPTGSPNYNEQFFGPGTRLTVL.

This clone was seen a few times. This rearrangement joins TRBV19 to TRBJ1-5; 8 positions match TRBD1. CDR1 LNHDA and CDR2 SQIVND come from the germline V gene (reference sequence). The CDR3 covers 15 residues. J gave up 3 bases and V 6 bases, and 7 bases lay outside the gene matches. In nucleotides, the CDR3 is TGTGCCAGTAGGACCTTGGACAGGGACAATCAGCCCCAGCATTTT. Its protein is CASRTLDRDNQPQHF.

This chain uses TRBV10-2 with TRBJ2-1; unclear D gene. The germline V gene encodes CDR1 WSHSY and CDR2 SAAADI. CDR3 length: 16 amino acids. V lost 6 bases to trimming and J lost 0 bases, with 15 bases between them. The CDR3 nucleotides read TGCGCCAGCAGCCCCCTCCCTATTAGCTCCTACAATGAGCAGTTCTTC. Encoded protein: CASSPLPISSYNEQFF.

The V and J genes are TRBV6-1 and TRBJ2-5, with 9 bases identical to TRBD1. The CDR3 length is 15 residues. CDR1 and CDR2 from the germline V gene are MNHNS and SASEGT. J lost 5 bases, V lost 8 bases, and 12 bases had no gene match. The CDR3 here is CASVQPGQGQETQYF. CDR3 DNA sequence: TGTGCCAGCGTCCAACCGGGACAGGGACAGGAGACCCAGTACTTC.

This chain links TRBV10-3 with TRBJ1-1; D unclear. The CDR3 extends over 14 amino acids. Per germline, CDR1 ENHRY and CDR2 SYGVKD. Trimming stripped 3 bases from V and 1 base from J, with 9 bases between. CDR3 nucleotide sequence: TGTGCCATCAGTGAATTTCAGGAGAACACTGAAGCTTTCTTT. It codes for CAISEFQENTEAFF.

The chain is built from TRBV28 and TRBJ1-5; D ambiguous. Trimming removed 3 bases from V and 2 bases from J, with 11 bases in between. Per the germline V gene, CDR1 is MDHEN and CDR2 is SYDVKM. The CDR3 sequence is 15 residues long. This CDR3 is CASSFLRGGNQPQHF. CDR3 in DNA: TGTGCCAGCAGTTTTCTTCGGGGAGGCAATCAGCCCCAGCATTTT.

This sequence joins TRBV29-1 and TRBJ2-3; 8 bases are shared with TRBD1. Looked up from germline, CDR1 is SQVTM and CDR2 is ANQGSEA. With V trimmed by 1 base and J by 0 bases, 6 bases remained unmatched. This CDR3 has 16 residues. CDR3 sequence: CSVEGRPGGSTDTQYF. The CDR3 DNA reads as TGCAGCGTTGAAGGGAGACCAGGGGGCAGCACAGATACGCAGTATTTT.

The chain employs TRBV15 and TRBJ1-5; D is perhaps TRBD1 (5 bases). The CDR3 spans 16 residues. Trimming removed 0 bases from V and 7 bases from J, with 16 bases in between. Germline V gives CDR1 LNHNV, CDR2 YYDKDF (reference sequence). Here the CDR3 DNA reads TGTGCCACCAGCAGAGATCTCATCCCCGGGGGACAGCCCCAGCATTTT. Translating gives CATSRDLIPGGQPQHF.

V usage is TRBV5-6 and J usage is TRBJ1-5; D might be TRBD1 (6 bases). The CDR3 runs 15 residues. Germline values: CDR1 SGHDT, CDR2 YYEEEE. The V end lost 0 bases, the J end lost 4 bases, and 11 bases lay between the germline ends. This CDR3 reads CASSLGGGRNQPQHF. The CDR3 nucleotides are TGTGCCAGCAGCTTGGGGGGGGGCCGGAATCAGCCCCAGCATTTT.

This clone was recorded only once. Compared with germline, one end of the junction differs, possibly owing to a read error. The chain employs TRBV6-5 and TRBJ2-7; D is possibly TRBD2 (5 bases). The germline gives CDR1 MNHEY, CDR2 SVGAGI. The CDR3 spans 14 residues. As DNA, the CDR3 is TGTGCCAGCAGTTATTCTGGACGGGAATACGGGCAGTACTTC. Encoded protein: CASSYSGREYGQYF.